This T cell receptor (beta chain) was sequenced in a study of response to subunit inactivated influenza vaccine. TCRdb reprocessed the RT-PCR reads with MiXCR, giving one entry per CDR3 protein. The data show 500,000 to 550,000 distinct CDR3 sequences, around a quarter seen once. This clonotype has a single count. V was shortened by 1 base and J by 3 bases, with 9 bases between the two germline ends. This CDR3 spans 13 amino acids. Germline assignment: CDR1 DFQATT and CDR2 SNEGSKA (reference sequence). Another study also made use of these data, one on T cells expressing NK-cell markers. This second study says: A 5'RACE template switching approach incorporating UMIs was used to make TCR beta cDNA.

The specimen comprised CD4+ T cells sorted from PBMCs, sampled approximately 13 days after vaccination. The source of this sequence is a man aged 50 to 59 who received an inactivated influenza vaccine. The chain links TRBV20-1 to TRBJ2-5; D gene unclear. CDR3 sequence: CSARGRMEETQYF. CDR3 DNA sequence: TGCAGTGCTAGAGGACGGATGGAAGAGACCCAGTACTTC.